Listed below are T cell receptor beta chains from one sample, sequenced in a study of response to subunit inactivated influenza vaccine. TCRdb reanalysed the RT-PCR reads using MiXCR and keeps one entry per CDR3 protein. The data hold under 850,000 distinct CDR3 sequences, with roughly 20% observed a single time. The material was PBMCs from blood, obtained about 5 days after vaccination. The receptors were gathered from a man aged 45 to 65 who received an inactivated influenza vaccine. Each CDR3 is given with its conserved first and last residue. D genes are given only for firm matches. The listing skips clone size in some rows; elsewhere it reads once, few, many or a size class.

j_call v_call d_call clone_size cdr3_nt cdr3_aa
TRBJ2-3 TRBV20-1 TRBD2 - TGCAGTGCTTGGTTAGCGGGGAGCACAGATACGCAGTATTTT CSAWLAGSTDTQYF
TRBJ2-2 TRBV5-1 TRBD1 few TGCGCCAGCAGCTACGGACAGGGGACCGGGGAGCTGTTTTTT CASSYGQGTGELFF
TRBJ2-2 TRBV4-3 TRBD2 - TGCGCCAGCAGCCAAGGAAGCGGGACTGGGGAGCTGTTTTTT CASSQGSGTGELFF
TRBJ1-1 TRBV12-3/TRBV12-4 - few TGTGCCAGCACCCTTCAGGGTAGCGACACTGAAGCTTTCTTT CASTLQGSDTEAFF
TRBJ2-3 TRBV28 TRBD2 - TGTGCCAGCAGTCCAGGCGGAGGGACTAGCGGGGTTCGTGGCACAGATACGCAGTATTTT CASSPGGGTSGVRGTDTQYF
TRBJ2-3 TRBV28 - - TGTGCCAGCAGTTTATCTACCCGCGGACATGTAGATACGCAGTATTTT CASSLSTRGHVDTQYF
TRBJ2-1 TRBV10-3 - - TGTGCCATCAGTGTAAACAATGAGCAGTTCTTC CAISVNNEQFF
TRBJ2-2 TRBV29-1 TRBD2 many TGCAGCGTCCGAGGGACTAGCGGGAGCGCCGGGGAGCTGTTTTTT CSVRGTSGSAGELFF
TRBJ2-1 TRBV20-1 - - TGCAGTGCTCAGAGGACTGGGCCTAATGAGCAGTTCTTC CSAQRTGPNEQFF
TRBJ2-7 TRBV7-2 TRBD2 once TGTGCCAGCAGCTTAGAGTTAGCGGGGGGTTCCTACGAGCAGTACTTC CASSLELAGGSYEQYF
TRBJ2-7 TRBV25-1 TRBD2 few TGTGCCAGACCGAAGCGGGGGAGGTACGAGCAGTACTTC CARPKRGRYEQYF
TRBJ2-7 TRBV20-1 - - TGCAGTGTCTTCCCCGGGCACGAGCAGTACTTC CSVFPGHEQYF
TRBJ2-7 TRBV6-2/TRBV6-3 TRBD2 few TGTGCCAGCAGTTCGCGTACTAGCGGCGGTAGGGAGCAGTACTTC CASSSRTSGGREQYF
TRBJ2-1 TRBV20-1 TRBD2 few TGCAGTGCCCGCCCACTAGCGGGAGGGTCCTACAATGAGCAGTTCTTC CSARPLAGGSYNEQFF
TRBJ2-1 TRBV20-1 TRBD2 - TGCAGTGCCCGCCGGGGGGGCCCCTTGAATGAGCAGTTCTTC CSARRGGPLNEQFF
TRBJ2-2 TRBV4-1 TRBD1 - TGCGCCAGCAGCCAGAGGACAGGGGCGGGAACCGGGGAGCTGTTTTTT CASSQRTGAGTGELFF
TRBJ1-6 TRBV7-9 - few TGTGCCAGCAGCTCCGCCGGGATGTCCCGTGATTCACCCCTCCACTTT CASSSAGMSRDSPLHF
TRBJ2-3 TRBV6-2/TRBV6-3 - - TGTGCCAGCAGTCCCAATGGGGGCCTCAGCACAGATACGCAGTATTTT CASSPNGGLSTDTQYF
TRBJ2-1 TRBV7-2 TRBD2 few TGTGCCAGCAGCTTATGGGAGAGCGGGGGTAGTGAGCAGTTCTTC CASSLWESGGSEQFF
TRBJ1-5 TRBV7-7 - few TGTGCCAGCAGCCGAGGGGTGGATCAGCCCCAGCATTTT CASSRGVDQPQHF
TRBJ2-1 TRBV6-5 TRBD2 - TGTGCCAGCAGTTACACTTCCCTAGCGGGGTACAATGAGCAGTTCTTC CASSYTSLAGYNEQFF
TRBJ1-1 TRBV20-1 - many TGCAGTGCTAGACACCGGGGTGAAGCTTTCTTT CSARHRGEAFF
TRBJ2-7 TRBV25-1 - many TGTGCCAGCAGTATCGGTTCCTACGAGCAGTACTTC CASSIGSYEQYF
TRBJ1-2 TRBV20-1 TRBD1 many TGCAGTGCTAGAAGAAGAGGACAGGTCCATCGGGATGGCTACACCTTC CSARRRGQVHRDGYTF
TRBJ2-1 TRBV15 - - TGTGCCACCAGCAGAGATTTTGGGACCCCGGGAAATGAGCAGTTCTTC CATSRDFGTPGNEQFF
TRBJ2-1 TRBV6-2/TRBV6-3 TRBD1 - TGTGCCAGCAGCCAGAACAGGGGGGCCTACAATGAGCAGTTCTTC CASSQNRGAYNEQFF
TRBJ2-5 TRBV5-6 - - TGTGCCAGCAGCTCCCAGGGGCACCGGGAGACCCAGTACTTC CASSSQGHRETQYF
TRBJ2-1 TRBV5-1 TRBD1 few TGCGCCAGCAGCCCGGACAGGACAGTCTACAATGAGCAGTTCTTC CASSPDRTVYNEQFF
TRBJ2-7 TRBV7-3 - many TGTGCCAGCAGCAGCTATAGGGGAGGCGAGCAGTACTTC CASSSYRGGEQYF
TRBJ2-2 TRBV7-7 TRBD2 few TGTGCCAGCAGCGGGCGACGAGCGGGAGAGATGTTTTTT CASSGRRAGEMFF
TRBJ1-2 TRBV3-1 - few TGTGCCAGCAGCCACAACAAATGGGGGGTTAAAGGCTACACCTTC CASSHNKWGVKGYTF